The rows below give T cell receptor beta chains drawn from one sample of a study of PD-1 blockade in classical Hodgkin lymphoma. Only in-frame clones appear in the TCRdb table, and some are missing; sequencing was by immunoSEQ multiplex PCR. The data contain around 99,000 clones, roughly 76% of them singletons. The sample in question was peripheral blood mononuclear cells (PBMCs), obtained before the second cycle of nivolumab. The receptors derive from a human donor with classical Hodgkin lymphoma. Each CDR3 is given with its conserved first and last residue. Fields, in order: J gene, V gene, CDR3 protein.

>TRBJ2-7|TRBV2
CASSYLGTGNSYEQYF
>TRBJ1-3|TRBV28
CASSSQGNTIYF
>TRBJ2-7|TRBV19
CASSLASAGSYEQYF
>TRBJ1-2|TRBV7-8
CASSLGDRNYGYTF
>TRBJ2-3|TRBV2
CASSFPRSGAGPTPDTQYF
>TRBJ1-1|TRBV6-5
CASSYVGGTTEAFF
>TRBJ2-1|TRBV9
CASSVAGAPSNEQFF
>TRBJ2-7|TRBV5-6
CASSLPGTGGTYEQYF
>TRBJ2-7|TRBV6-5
CASTSSGRGGEQYF
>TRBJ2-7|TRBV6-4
CASSDRDPYEQYF
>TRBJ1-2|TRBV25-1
CASSEYSYGYTF
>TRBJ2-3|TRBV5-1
CASSSGTDTQYF
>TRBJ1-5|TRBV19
CASSSLDGENQPQHF
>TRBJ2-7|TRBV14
CASSQSTGAYEQYF
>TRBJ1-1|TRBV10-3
CAIRDGNTEAFF
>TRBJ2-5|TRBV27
CASSSPDRVGTQYF
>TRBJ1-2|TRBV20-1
CSASEGYGYTF
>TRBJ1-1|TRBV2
CASRTGINTEAFF
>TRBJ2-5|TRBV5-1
CASTSGRGGETQYF
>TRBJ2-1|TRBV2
CASSKASGLTGVIVEQFF
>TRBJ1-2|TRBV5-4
CASSPQQGFNGYTF
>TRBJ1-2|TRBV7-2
CASSPAGDYGYTF
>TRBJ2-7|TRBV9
CASSVRGGLPSEQYF
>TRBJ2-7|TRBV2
CATQSGFRYEQYF
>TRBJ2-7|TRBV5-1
CASSLMGGLSYEQYF
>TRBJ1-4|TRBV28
CASRAPREGEKLFF
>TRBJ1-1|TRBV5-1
CASSSYRGRDTEAFF
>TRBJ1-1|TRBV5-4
CASSTGMNTEAFF
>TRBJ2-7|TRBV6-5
CASSYTSGYSYEQYF
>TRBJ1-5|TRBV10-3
CAISEKRDQPQHF
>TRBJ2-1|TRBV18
CASSPSTGDLNEQFF
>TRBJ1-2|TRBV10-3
CASRPSNYGYTF
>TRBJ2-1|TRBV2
CASSQTGVTYNEQFF
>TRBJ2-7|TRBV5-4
CASSPHGQYEQYF
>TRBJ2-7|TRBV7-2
CASSQKPLAYSYEQYF
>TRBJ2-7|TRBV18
CASSKEDTVFYEQYF
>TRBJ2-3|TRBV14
CASSQRSGSTDTQYF
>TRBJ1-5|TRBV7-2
CASSLGTTYSNQPQHF
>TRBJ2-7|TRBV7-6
CASSFGQFYEQYF
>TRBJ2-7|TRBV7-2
CASSLSGQSYEQYF
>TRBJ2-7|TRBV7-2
CASSISGQGTYEQYF
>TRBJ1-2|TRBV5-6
CASSLNGLFGGYTF
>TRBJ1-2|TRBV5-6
CASSWIGRERGYTF
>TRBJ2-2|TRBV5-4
CASSFGLPGELFF
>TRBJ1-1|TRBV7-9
CASSVTANTEAFF
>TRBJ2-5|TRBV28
CASSPIRDQETQYF
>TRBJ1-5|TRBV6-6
CAIAEYSNQPQHF
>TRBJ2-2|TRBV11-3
CASSLDGGRNTGELFF
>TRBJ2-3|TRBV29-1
CSANDREDTQYF
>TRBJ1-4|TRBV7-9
CASSFGTGGREKLFF
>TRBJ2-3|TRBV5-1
CASSPRTRRGTDTQYF
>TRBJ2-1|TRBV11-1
CASSLDWGRGNEQFF
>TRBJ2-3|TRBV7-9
CASSQRTPRIPTDTQYF
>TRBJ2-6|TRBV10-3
CAIRGRDAPSAQGSGANVLTF
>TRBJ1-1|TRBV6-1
CASSEIGVIRTGQDTEAFF